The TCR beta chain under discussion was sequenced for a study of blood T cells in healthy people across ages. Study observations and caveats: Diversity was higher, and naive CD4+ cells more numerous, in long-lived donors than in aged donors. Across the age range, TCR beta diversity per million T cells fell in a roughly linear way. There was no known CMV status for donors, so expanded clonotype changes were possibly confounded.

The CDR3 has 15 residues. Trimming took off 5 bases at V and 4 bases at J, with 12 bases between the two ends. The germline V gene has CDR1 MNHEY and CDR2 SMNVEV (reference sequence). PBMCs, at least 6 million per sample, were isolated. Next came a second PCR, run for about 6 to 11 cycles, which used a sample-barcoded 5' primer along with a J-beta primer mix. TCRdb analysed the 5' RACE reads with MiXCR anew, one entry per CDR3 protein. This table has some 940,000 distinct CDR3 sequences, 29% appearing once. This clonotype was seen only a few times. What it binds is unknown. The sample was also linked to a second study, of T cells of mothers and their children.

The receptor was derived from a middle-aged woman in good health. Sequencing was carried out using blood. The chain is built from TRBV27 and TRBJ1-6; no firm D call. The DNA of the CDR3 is TGTGCCAGCAGTCTCGCGGGCCGTTATAATTCACCCCTCCACTTT. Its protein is CASSLAGRYNSPLHF.